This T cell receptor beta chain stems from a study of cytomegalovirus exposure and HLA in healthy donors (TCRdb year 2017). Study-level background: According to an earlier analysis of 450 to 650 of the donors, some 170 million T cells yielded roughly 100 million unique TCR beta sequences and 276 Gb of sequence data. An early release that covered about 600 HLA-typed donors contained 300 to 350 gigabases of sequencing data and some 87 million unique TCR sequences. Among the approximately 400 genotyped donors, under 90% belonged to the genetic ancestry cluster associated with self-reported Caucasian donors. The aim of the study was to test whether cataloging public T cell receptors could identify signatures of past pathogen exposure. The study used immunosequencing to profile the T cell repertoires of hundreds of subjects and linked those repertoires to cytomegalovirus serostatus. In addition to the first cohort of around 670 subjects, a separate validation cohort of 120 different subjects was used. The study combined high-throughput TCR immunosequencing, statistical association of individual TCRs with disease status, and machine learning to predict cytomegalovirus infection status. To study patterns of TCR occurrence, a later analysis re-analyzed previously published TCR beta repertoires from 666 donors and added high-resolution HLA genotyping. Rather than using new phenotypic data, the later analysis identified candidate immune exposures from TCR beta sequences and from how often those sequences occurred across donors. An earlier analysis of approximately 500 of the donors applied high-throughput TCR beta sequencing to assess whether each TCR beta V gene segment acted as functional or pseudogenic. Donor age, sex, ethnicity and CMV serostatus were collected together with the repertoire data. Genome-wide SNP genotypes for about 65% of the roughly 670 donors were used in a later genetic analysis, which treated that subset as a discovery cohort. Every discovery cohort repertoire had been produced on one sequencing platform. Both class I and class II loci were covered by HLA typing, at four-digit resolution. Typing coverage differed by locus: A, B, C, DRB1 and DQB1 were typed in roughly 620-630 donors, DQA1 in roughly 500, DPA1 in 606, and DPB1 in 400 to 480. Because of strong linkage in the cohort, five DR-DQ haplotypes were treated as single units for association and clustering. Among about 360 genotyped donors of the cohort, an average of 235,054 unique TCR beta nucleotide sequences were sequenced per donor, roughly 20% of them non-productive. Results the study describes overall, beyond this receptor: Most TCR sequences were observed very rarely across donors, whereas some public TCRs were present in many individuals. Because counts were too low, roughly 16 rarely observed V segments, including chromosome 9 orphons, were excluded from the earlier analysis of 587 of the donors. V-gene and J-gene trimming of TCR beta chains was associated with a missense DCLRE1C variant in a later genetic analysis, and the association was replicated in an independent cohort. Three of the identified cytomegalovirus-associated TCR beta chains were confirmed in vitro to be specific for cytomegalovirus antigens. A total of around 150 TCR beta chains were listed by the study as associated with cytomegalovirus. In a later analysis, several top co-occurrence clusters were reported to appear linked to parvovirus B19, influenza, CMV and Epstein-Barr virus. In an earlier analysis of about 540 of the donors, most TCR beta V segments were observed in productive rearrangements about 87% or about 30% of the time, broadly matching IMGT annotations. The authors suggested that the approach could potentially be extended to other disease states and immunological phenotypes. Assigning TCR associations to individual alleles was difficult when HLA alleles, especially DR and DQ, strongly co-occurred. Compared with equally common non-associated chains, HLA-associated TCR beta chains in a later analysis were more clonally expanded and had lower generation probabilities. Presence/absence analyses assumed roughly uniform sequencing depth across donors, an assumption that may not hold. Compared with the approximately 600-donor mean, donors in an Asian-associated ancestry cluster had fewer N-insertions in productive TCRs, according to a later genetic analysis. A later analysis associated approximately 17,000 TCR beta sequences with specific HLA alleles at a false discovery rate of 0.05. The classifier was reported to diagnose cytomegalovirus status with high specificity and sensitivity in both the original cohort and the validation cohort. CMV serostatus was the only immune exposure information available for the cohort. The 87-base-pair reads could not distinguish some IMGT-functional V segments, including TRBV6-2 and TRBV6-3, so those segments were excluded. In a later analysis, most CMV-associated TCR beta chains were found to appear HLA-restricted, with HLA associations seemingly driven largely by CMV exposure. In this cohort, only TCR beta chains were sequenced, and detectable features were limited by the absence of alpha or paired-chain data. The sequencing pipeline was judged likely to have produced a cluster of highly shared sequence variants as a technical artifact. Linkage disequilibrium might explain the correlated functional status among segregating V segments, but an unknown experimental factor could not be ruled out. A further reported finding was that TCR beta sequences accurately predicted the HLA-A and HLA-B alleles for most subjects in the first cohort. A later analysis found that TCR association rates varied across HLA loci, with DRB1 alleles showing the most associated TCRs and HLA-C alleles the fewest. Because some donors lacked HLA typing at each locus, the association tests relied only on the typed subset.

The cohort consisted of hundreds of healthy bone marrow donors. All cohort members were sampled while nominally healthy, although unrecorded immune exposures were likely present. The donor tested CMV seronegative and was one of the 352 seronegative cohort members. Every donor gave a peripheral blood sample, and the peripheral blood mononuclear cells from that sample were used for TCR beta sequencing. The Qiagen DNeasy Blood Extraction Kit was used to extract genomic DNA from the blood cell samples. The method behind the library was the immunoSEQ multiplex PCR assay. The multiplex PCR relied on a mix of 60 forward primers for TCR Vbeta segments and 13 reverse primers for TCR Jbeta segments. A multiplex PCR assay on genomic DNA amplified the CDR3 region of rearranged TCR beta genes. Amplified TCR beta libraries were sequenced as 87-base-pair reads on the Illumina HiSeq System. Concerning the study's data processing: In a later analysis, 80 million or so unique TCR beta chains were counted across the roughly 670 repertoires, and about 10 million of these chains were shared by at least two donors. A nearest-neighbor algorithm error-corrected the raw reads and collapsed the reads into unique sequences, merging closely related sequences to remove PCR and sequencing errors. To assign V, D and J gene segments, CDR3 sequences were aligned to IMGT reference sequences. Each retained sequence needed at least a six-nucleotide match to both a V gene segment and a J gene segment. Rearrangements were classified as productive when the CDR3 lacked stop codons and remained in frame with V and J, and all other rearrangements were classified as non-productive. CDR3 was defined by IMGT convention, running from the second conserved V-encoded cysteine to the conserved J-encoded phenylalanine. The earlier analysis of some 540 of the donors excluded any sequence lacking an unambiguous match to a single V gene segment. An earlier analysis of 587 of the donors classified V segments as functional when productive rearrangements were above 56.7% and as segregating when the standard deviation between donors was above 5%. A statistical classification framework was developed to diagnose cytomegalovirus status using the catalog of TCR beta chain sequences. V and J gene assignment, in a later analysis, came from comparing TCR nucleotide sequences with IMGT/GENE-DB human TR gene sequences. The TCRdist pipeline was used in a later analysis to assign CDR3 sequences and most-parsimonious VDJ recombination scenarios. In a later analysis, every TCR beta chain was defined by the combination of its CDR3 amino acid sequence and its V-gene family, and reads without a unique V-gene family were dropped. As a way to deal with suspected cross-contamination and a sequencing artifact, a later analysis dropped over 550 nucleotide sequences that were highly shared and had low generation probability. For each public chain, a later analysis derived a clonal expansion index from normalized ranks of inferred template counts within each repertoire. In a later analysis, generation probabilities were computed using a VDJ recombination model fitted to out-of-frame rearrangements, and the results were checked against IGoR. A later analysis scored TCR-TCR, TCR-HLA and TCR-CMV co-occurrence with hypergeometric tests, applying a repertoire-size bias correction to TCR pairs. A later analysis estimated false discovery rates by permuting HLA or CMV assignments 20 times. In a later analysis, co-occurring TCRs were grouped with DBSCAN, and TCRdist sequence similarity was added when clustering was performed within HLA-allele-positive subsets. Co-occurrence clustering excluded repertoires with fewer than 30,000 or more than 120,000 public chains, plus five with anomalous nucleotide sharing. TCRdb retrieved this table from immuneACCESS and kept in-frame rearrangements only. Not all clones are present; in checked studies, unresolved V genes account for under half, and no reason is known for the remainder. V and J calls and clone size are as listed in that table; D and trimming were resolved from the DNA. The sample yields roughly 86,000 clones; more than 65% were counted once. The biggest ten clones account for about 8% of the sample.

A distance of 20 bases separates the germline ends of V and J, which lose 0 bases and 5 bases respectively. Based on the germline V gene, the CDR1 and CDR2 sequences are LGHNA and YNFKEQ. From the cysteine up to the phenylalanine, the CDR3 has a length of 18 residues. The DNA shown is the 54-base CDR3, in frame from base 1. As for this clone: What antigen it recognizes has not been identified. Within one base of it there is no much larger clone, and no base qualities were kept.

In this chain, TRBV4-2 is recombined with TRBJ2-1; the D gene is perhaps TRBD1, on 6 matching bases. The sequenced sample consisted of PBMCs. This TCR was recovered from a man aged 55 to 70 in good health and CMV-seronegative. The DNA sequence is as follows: TGTGCCAGCAGCCAAGATGGGGCTTTTTGGACAGCCAACAATGAGCAGTTCTTC. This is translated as CASSQDGAFWTANNEQFF.